A single sample is the source of the 5 T cell receptor beta chains below, sequenced in a study of blood T cell repertoires in COVID-19. The repertoire was sequenced with immunoSEQ multiplex PCR; TCRdb's copy has only in-frame clones and lacks some. In the table there are hundreds of thousands of clones, 83% of which are singletons. The sequenced sample was peripheral blood. All receptors come from a woman between 40 and 55 years old with active or convalescent COVID-19.

The chain employs TRBV5-1 and TRBJ2-3, with 14 bases that match TRBD2. Germline-derived CDR1 and CDR2 are SGHRS and YFSETQ. The CDR3 extends over 16 amino acids. After removal of 0 bases from V and 8 bases from J, the junction contained 5 bases not matched to a gene. The CDR3, as DNA: TGCGCCAGCAGCTTGGCCGGGACTAGCGGGGGCCGTACGCAGTATTTT. It specifies CASSLAGTSGGRTQYF.

The rearrangement uses TRBV4-3 and TRBJ2-2; 10 nucleotides line up with TRBD2. Looked up from germline, CDR1 is LGHNA and CDR2 is YSLEER. The J segment lost 0 bases and the V segment lost 4 bases, leaving 2 bases of the junction unmatched. The CDR3 covers 16 residues. CDR3 region: CASSRGTSANTGELFF. CDR3 in DNA: TGCGCCAGCAGCCGAGGGACTAGCGCGAACACCGGGGAGCTGTTTTTT.

The CDR3: CAGRGGNEAFF. The CDR3 DNA follows: TGTGCGGGGCGAGGCGGAAATGAAGCTTTCTTT. V gene TRBV19 combines with J gene TRBJ1-1, with a weak D call TRBD1 (5 bases). The length of the CDR3 is 11 residues. Germline assignment: CDR1 LNHDA and CDR2 SQIVND (reference sequence).

This chain links TRBV18 with TRBJ1-5; possibly TRBD1 for D (5 bases). This CDR3 comprises 16 residues. V gave up 2 bases and J gave up 6 bases, with 17 bases separating them. CDR1 and CDR2 from the germline V gene are KGHSH and LQKENI. The CDR3 spells CASSPSGSGQGQPQHF. CDR3 nucleotides: TGTGCCAGCTCACCAAGTGGGTCCGGTCAGGGTCAGCCCCAGCATTTT.

This clone is a singleton in its sample. CDR3 nucleotides: TGTGCCAGCAGCTTATCTTGGCAGGGCGCCGGGGAGCTGTTTTTT. Its protein product is CASSLSWQGAGELFF. The chain is built from TRBV7-2 and TRBJ2-2; perhaps TRBD1 as D (5 bases). CDR3 length: 15 residues. The germline V gene encodes CDR1 SGHTA and CDR2 FQGNSA. V gave up 2 bases and J gave up 6 bases, with 13 bases separating them. The full variable domain, in which reference TRBV7-2 and TRBJ2-2 provide the parts outside the CDR3, is GAGVSQSPSNKVTEKGKDVELRCDPISGHTALYWYRQSLGQGLEFLIYFQGNSAPDKSGLPSDRFSAERTGGSVSTLTIQRTQQEDSAVYLCASSLSWQGAGELFFGEGSRLTVL.